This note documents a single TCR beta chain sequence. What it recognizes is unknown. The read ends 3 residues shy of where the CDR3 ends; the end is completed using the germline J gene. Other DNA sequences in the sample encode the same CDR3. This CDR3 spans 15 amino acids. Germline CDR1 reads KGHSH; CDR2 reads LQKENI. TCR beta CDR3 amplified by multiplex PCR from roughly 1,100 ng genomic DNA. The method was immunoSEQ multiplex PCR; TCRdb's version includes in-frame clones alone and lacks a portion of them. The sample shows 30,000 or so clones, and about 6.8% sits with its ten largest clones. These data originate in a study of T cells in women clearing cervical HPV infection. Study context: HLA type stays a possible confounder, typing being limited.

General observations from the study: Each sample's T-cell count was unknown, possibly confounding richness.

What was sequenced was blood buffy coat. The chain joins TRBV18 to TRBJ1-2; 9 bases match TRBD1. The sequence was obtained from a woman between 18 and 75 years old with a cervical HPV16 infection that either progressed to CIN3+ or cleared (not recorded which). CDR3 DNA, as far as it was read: TGTGCCAGCTCACCACCGGGACAGGGACTCTACGAC. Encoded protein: CASSPPGQGLYD. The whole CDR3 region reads CASSPPGQGLYDYTF.